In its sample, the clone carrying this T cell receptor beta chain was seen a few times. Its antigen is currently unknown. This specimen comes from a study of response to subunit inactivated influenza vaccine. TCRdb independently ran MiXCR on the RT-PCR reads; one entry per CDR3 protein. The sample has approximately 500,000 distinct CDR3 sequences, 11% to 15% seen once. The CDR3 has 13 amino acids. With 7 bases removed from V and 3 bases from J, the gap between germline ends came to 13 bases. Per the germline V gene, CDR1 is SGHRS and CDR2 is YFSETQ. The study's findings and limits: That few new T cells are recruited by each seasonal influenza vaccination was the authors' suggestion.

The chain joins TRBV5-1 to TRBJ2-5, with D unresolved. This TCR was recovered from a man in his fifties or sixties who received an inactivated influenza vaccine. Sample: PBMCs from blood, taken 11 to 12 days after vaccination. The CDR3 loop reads CASSMGWEETQYF. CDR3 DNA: TGCGCCAGCTCGATGGGGTGGGAAGAGACCCAGTACTTC.